This T cell receptor beta chain originates from a study of shared clonotypes between healthy human individuals. Study information: Plates per donor: three CD4 naive, three CD4 memory, two CD8 naive, one CD8 memory. Study-level points and caveats: The genetic and exposure-history diversity represented was limited by few donors.

Germline-derived CDR1 and CDR2 are MNHEY and SVGAGI. CDR3 length: 14 residues. The V and J ends lost 2 bases and 3 bases respectively, with 10 bases between them. Data came from immunoSEQ multiplex PCR; TCRdb stores just in-frame clones and leaves some out. The sample lists roughly 2,500,000 clones, approximately 94% occurring once. With respect to this clone: Its antigen is unknown.

The specimen was naive CD4+ T cells from PBMCs. Subset here: CD45RA+ positively selected. The TCR originated in a man between 18 and 29 years old in good health. Some clones in this sample may be carry-over from other donors' samples. The chain combines TRBV6-5 with TRBJ1-2; D uncertain. CDR3 nucleotide sequence: TGTGCCAGCAGTTACAAAAGGGAACACTATGGCTACACCTTC. As protein: CASSYKREHYGYTF.